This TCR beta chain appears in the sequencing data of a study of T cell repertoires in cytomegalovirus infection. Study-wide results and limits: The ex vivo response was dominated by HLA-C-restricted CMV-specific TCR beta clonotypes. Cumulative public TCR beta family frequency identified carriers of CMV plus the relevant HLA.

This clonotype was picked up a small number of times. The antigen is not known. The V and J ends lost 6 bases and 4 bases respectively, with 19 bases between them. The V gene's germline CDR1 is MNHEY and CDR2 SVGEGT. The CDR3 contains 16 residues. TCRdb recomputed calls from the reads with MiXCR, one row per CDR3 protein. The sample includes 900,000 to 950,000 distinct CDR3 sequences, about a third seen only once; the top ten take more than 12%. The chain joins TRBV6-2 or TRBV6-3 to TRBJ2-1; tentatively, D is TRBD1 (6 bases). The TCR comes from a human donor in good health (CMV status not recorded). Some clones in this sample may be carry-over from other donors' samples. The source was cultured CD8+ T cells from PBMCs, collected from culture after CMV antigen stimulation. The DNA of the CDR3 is TGTGCCAGCAGCCCCGACAGGCTCCGTGGGTACAATGAGCAGTTCTTC. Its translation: CASSPDRLRGYNEQFF.